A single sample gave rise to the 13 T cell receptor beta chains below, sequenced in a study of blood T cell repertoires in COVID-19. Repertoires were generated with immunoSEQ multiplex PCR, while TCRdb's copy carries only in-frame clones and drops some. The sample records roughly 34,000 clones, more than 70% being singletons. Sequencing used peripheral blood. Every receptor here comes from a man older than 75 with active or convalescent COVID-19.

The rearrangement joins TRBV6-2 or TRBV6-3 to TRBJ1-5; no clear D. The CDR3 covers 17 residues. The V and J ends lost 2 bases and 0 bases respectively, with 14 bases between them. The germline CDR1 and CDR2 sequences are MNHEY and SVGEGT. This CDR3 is CASSYILRGLSNQPQHF. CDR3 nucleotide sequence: TGTGCCAGCAGTTACATTTTGCGCGGGCTTAGCAATCAGCCCCAGCATTTT.

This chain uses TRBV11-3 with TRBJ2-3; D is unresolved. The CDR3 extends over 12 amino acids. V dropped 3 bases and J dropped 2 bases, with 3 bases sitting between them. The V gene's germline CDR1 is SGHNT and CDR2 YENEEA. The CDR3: CASSFSTDTQYF. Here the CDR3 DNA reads TGTGCCAGCAGCTTCTCCACAGATACGCAGTATTTT.

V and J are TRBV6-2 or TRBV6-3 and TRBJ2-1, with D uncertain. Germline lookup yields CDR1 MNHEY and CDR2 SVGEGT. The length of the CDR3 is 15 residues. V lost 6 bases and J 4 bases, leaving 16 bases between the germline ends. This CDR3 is CASSKPPRRYNEQFF. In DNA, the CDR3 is TGTGCCAGCAGCAAACCCCCACGTCGGTACAATGAGCAGTTCTTC.

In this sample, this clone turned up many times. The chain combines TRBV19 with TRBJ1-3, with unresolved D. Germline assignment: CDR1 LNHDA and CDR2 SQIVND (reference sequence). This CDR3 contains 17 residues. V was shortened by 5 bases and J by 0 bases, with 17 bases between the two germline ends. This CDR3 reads CASSWARPGYSGNTIYF. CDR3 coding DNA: TGTGCCAGTAGTTGGGCACGGCCCGGATACTCTGGAAACACCATATATTTT.

The CDR3: CASRGRRKQFF. The CDR3 bases are TGTGCCAGTAGAGGCCGGCGGAAGCAGTTCTTC. This chain uses TRBV19 with TRBJ2-1; D ambiguous. Per the germline V gene, CDR1 is LNHDA and CDR2 is SQIVND (reference sequence). V shed 6 bases and J shed 11 bases, with 11 bases lying between them. CDR3 size: 11 residues.

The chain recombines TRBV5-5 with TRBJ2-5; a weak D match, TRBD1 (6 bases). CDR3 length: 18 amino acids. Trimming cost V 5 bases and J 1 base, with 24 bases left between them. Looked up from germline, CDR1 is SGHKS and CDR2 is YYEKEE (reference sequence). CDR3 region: CASRRDRLGSAGQETQYF. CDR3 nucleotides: TGTGCCAGCAGAAGAGACAGGCTTGGCAGTGCGGGCCAAGAGACCCAGTACTTC.

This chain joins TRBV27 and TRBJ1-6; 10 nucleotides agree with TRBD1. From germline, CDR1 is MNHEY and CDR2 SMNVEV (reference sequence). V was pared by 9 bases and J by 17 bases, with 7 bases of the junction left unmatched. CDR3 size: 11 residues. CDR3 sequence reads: CASGDRGTIHF. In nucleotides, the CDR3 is TGTGCCAGTGGGGACAGGGGCACCATCCACTTT.

The chain's CDR3 is CATSDQSGRSYNEQFF. In DNA, the CDR3 is TGTGCCACCAGTGACCAAAGCGGCCGGTCCTACAATGAGCAGTTCTTC. This chain connects TRBV24-1 to TRBJ2-1; D is perhaps TRBD2 (5 bases). The CDR3 totals 16 residues. V was trimmed by 4 bases and J by 1 base, leaving 13 bases between them. The germline gives CDR1 KGHDR, CDR2 SFDVKD.

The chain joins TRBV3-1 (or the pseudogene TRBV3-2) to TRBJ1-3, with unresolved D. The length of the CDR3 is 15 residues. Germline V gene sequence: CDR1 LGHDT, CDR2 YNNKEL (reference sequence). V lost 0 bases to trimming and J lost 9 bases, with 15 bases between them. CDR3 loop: CASSQDRWAGSTIYF. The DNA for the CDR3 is TGTGCCAGCAGCCAAGATCGTTGGGCGGGCTCCACCATATATTTT.

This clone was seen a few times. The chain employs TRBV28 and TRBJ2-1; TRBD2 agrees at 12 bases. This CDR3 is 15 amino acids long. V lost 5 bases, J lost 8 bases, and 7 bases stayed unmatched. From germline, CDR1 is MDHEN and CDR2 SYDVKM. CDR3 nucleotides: TGTGCCAGCAGTACCCCTAGCGGGAGGGTCTATGAGCAGTTCTTC. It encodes CASSTPSGRVYEQFF.

CDR3 region: CASSESSGGHLYGTRATNEKLFF. As DNA, the CDR3 is TGCGCCAGCAGTGAGTCCTCGGGGGGACACCTTTATGGAACGCGCGCAACTAATGAAAAACTGTTTTTT. The rearrangement joins TRBV10-1 to TRBJ1-4; perhaps TRBD1 as D (6 bases). Germline CDR1 WNHNN, CDR2 SYGVQD (reference sequence). CDR3 length equals 23 residues. Trimming removed 0 bases at V and 0 bases at J, with 29 bases between.

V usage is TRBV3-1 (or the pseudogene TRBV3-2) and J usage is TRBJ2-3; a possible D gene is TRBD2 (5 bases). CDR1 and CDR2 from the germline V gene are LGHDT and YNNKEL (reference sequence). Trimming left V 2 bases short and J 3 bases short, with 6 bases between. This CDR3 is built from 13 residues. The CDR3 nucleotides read TGTGCCAGCAGCCAAACTAGTACAGATACGCAGTATTTT. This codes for CASSQTSTDTQYF.

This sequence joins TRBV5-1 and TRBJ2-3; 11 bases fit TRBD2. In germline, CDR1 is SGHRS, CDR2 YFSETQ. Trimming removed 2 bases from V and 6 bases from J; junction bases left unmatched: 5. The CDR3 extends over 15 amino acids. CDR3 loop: CASSLLAGVRDTQYF. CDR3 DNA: TGCGCCAGCAGCTTACTAGCGGGAGTTCGGGATACGCAGTATTTT.